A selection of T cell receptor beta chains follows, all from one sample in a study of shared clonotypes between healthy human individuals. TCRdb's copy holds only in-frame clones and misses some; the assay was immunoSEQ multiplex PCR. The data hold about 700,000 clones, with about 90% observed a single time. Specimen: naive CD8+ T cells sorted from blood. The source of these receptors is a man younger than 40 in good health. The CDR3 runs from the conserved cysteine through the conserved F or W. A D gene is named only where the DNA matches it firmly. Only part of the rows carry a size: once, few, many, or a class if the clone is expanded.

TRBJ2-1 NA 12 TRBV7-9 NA CASSLGFYEQFF TGTGCCAGCAGCTTAGGTTTCTATGAGCAGTTCTTC
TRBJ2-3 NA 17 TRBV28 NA CASSPRLTGSLIGTQYF TGTGCCAGCAGTCCCCGACTGACCGGGAGCTTGATAGGTACGCAGTATTTT
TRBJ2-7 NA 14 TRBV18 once CASSPYTGEYEQYF TGTGCCAGCTCACCATACACTGGGGAATACGAGCAGTACTTC
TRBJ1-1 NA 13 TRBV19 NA CASSIGATSEAFF TGTGCCAGTAGTATAGGAGCAACGAGTGAAGCTTTCTTT
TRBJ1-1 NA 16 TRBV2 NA CASSEEFGTPNTEAFF TGTGCCAGCAGTGAAGAGTTTGGGACACCGAACACTGAAGCTTTCTTT
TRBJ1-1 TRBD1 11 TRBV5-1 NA CASQGEAEAFF TGCGCCAGTCAGGGGGAGGCTGAAGCTTTCTTT
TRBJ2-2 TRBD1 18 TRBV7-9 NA CASSFASGTGGSTGELFF TGTGCCAGCAGCTTTGCTTCCGGGACAGGGGGCAGCACCGGGGAGCTGTTTTTT
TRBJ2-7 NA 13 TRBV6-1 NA CASSDFAVYEQYF TGTGCCAGCAGTGATTTTGCGGTTTACGAGCAGTACTTC
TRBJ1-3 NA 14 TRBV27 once CASRTGISGNTIYF TGTGCCAGCAGAACAGGGATCTCTGGAAACACCATATATTTT
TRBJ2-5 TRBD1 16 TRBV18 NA CASSPPTGTGKGGQYF TGTGCCAGCTCACCGCCGACCGGGACAGGGAAGGGAGGCCAGTACTTC
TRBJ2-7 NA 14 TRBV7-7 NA CASSLDWSSDEQYF TGTGCCAGCAGCTTAGACTGGTCTTCAGACGAGCAGTACTTC
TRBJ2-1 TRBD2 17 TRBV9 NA CASSVGLAGGPYNEQFF TGTGCCAGCAGCGTAGGGCTAGCGGGAGGCCCCTACAATGAGCAGTTCTTC
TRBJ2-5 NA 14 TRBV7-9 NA CASSRGQAQETQYF TGTGCCAGCAGCAGAGGCCAGGCGCAAGAGACCCAGTACTTC
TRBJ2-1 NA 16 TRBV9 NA CASSPLVWPSYNEQFF TGTGCCAGCAGCCCCCTCGTATGGCCCTCCTACAATGAGCAGTTCTTC
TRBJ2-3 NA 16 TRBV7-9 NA CASSLGTSSYTDTQYF TGTGCCAGCAGCTTAGGTACTAGCAGCTACACAGATACGCAGTATTTT
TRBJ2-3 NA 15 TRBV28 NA CASSFLRESTDTQYF TGTGCCAGCAGTTTTCTAAGGGAAAGCACAGATACGCAGTATTTT
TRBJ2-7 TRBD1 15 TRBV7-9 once CASSPPDRGQGEQYF TGTGCCAGCAGCCCCCCGGACAGGGGGCAAGGCGAGCAGTACTTC
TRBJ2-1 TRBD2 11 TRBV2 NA CASTPGLGQFF TGTGCCAGCACCCCTGGACTAGGGCAGTTCTTC
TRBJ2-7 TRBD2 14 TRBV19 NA CASSPLAGDYEQYF TGTGCCAGTAGTCCCTTAGCGGGAGATTACGAGCAGTACTTC
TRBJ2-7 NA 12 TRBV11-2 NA CASSFDGYEQYF TGTGCCAGCAGCTTTGACGGATACGAGCAGTACTTC
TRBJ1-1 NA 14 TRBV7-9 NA CASSPAGFGTEAFF TGTGCCAGCAGCCCCGCGGGGTTTGGCACTGAAGCTTTCTTT
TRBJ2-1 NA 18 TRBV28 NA CASSQGGRRSSTYNEQFF TGTGCCAGCAGTCAGGGGGGGAGGCGGTCTAGTACCTACAATGAGCAGTTCTTC
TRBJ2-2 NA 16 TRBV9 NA CASSPNWAQYTGELFF TGTGCCAGCAGCCCTAACTGGGCGCAGTACACCGGGGAGCTGTTTTTT
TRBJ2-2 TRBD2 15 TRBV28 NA CASSIAGLNTGELFF TGTGCCAGCAGTATAGCGGGGCTGAACACCGGGGAGCTGTTTTTT
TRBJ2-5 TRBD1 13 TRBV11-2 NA CASYDRGQGTQYF TGTGCCAGCTATGACAGGGGGCAAGGGACCCAGTACTTC
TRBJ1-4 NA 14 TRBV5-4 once CASSLPDLNEKLFF TGTGCCAGCAGCCTTCCGGACCTAAATGAAAAACTGTTTTTT
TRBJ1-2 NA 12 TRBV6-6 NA CASSPTGNGYTF TGTGCCAGCAGCCCTACAGGGAATGGCTACACCTTC
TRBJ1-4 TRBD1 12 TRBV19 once CASRGLDEKLFF TGTGCCAGCAGGGGGCTGGATGAAAAACTGTTTTTT
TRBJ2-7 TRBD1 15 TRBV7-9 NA CASSQPRGSEYEQYF TGTGCCAGCAGCCAACCCAGGGGGTCTGAGTACGAGCAGTACTTC
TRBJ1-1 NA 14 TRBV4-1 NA CASSQEGPNTEAFF TGCGCCAGCAGCCAAGAGGGGCCAAACACTGAAGCTTTCTTT
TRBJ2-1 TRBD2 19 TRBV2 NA CARTIQKPGTTNTYNEQFF TGTGCCAGGACTATACAGAAACCCGGGACTACGAATACCTACAATGAGCAGTTCTTC
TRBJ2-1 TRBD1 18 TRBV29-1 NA CSVEGGQGAGGSYNEQFF TGCAGCGTTGAAGGGGGACAGGGGGCGGGAGGCTCCTACAATGAGCAGTTCTTC
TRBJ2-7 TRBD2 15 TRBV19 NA CASSMASGNNYEQYF TGTGCCAGTAGTATGGCTAGCGGGAATAACTACGAGCAGTACTTC
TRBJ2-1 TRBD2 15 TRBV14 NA CASSSLAGSYNEQFF TGTGCCAGCAGCTCCCTAGCGGGGTCCTACAATGAGCAGTTCTTC
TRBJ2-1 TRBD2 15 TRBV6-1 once CASRTSGASYNEQFF TGTGCCAGCAGGACTAGCGGGGCCTCCTACAATGAGCAGTTCTTC
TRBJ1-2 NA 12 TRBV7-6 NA CASSPLYDGYTF TGTGCCAGCAGCCCGCTCTACGATGGCTACACCTTC
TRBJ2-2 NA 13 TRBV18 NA CASLDGDSGELFF TGTGCCAGTCTCGATGGGGATTCCGGGGAGCTGTTTTTT
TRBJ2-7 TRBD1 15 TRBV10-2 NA CASAQDRGISYEQYF TGCGCCAGTGCGCAAGACAGGGGAATATCCTACGAGCAGTACTTC
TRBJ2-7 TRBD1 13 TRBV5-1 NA CASSSDRVSEQYF TGCGCCAGCAGCTCGGACAGGGTGAGCGAGCAGTACTTC
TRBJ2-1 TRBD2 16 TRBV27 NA CASSLLAGASYNEQFF TGTGCCAGCAGTTTATTAGCGGGAGCCTCCTACAATGAGCAGTTCTTC
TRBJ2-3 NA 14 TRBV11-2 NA CASVEAGRGDTQYF TGTGCCAGCGTAGAGGCGGGGCGCGGAGATACGCAGTATTTT
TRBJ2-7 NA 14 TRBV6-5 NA CASSYGTNYYEQYF TGTGCCAGCAGTTACGGGACAAACTACTACGAGCAGTACTTC
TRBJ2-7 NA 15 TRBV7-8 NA CASSPRAADSYEQYF TGTGCCAGCAGCCCCAGGGCAGCGGACTCCTACGAGCAGTACTTC
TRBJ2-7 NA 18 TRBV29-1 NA CSVEGSLRIDGSSYEQYF TGCAGCGTTGAGGGTTCCCTGAGAATAGACGGAAGCTCCTACGAGCAGTACTTC
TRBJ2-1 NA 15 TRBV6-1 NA CASLARGNWDNEQFF TGTGCCAGCTTGGCCCGCGGGAATTGGGACAATGAGCAGTTCTTC
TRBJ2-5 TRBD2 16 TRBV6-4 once CASSDSSSGGQETQYF TGTGCCAGCAGTGACTCGAGTAGCGGGGGCCAAGAGACCCAGTACTTC
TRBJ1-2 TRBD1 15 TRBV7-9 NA CASSPREAGGFGYTF TGTGCCAGCAGCCCTAGGGAGGCAGGGGGTTTCGGCTACACCTTC
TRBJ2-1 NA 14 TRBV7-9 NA CASSLSTANYEQFF TGTGCCAGCAGCCTCAGCACAGCCAATTACGAGCAGTTCTTC
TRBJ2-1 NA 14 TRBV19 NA CASSAPGSNNEQFF TGTGCCAGTAGTGCACCCGGGAGCAACAATGAGCAGTTCTTC
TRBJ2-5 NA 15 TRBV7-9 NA CASSYDRLAGATQYF TGTGCCAGCAGCTACGACAGGTTGGCTGGGGCGACCCAGTACTTC